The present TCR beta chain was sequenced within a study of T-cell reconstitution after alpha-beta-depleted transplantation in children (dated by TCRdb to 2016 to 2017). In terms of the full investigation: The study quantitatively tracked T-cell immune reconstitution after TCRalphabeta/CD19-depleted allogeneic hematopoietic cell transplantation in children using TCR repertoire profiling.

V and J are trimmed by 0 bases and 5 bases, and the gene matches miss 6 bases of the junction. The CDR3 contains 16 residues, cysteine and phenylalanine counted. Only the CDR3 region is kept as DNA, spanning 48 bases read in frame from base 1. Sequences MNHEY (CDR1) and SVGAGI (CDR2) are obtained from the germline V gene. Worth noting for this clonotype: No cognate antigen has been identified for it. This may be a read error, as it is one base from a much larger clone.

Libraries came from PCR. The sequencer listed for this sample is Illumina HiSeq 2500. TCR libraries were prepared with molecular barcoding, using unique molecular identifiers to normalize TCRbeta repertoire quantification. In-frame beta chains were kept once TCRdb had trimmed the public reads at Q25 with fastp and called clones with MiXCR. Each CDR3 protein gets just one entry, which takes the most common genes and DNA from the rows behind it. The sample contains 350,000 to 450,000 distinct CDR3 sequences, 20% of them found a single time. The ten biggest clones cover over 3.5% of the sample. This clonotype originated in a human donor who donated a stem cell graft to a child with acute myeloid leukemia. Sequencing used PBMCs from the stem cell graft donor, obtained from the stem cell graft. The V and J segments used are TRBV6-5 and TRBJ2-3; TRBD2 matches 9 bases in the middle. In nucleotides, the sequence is TGTGCCAGCAGTTACTCTGTAGCGGGAGCGGTAGATACGCAGTATTTT. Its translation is CASSYSVAGAVDTQYF.